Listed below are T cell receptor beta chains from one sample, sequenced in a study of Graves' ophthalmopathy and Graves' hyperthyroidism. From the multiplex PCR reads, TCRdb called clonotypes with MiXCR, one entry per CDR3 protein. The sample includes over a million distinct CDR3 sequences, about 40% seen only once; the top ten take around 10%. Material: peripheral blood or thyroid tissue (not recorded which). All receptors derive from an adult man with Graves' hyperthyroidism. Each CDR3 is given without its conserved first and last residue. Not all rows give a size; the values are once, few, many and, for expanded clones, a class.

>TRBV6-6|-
ASTKLADSYEQY
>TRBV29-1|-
SVSAGTINQPQH
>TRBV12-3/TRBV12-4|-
ASSYSPGLTEAF
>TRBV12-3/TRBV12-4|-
ASSIDTRETQY
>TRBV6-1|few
ASSQRVFGYT
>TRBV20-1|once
SASRGDYNSPLH
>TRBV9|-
ASSVSGGAGAYT
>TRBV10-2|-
ASTDREDGYT
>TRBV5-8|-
ASSPGHLKNQPQH
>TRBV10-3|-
AIRPDRDTVPGANVLT
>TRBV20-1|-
SAIGASGVTWETQY
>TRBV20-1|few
SARAVYEQY
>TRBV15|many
ATSREGGTEAF
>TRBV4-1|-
ASSQGQGYGQY
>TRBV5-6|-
ASSLSLAYNEQF
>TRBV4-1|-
ASSQDPGGANRGGYT
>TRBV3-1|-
ASTLTASNYGYT
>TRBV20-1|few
SASDPGETQY
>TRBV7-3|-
ASSLFGASRYEQY
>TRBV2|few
ASSDRSTGKSGYT
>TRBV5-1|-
ASRREGAYNEQF
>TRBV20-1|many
SAQRGAGWTYEQY
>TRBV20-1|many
SPLYGYT
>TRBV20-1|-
SARDRVAGQETQY
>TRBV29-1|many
SVGDSQETQY
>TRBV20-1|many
SAWTGWAYEQY
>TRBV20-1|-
NANPGLGYEQY
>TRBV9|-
ASSQSMMGANYGYT
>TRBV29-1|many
SVGRSFSNQPQH
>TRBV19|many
ASSTTPRGDNQPQH
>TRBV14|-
ASRPLWGDTQETQY
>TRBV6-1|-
ASSDGGFSGANVLT
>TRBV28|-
ASSFQVTNEKLF
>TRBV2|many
ASRPTLDRGRGGYT
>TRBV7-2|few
ASTGGPTGQETQY
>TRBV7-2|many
ASSLAVRASNEKLF
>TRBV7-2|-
ASRERGGETQY
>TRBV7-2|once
ASSYLDRVYNSPLH
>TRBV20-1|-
SARPPGLAGPTGELF
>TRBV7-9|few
ASSKEQY
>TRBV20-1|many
SAALGPEQY
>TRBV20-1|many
SASPGTREKLF
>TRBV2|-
ASRNREGTLVFTEAF
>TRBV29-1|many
SVGGRGTGPFGYT